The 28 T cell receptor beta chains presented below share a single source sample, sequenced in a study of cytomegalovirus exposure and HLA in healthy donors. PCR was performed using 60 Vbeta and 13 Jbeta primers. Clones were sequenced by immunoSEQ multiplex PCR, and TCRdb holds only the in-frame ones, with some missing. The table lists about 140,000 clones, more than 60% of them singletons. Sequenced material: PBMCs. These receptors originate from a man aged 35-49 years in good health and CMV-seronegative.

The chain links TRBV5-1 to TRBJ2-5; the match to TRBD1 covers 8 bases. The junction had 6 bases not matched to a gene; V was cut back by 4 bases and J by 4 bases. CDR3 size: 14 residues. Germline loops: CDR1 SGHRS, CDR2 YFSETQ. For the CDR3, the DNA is TGCGCCAGCAGCGGGACAGGTAGGGCAGAGACCCAGTACTTC. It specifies CASSGTGRAETQYF.

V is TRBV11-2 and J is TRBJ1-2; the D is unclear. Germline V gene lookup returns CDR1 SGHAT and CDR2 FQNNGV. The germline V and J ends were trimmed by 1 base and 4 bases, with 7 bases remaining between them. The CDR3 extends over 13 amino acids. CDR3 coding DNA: TGTGCCAGCAGCTTAGGAGGGCGCTATGGCTACACCTTC. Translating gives CASSLGGRYGYTF. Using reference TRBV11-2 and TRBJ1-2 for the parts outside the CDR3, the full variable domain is EAGVAQSPRYKIIEKRQSVAFWCNPISGHATLYWYQQILGQGPKLLIQFQNNGVVDDSQLPKDRFSAERLKGVDSTLKIQPAKLEDSAVYLCASSLGGRYGYTFGSGTRLTVV.

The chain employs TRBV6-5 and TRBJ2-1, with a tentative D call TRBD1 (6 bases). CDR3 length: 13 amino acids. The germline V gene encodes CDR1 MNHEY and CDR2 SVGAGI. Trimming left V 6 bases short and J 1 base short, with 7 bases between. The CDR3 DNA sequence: TGTGCCAGCAGCCAGGGGTCCTACAATGAGCAGTTCTTC. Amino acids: CASSQGSYNEQFF.

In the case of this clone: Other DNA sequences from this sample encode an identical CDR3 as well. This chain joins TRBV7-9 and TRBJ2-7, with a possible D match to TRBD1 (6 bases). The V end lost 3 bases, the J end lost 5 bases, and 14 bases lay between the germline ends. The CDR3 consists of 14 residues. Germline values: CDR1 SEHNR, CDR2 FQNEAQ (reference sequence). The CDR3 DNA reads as TGTGCCAGCAGCTTCGCCGGGACATCGGACGAGCAGTACTTC. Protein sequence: CASSFAGTSDEQYF.

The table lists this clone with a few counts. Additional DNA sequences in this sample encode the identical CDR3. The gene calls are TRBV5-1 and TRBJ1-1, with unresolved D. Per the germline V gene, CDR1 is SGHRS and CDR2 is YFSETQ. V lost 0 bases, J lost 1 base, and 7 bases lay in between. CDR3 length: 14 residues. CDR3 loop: CASSLDGRNTEAFF. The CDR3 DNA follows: TGCGCCAGCAGCTTGGATGGCAGGAACACTGAAGCTTTCTTT. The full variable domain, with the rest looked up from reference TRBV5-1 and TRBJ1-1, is KAGVTQTPRYLIKTRGQQVTLSCSPISGHRSVSWYQQTPGQGLQFLFEYFSETQRNKGNFPGRFSGRQFSNSRSEMNVSTLELGDSALYLCASSLDGRNTEAFFGQGTRLTVV.

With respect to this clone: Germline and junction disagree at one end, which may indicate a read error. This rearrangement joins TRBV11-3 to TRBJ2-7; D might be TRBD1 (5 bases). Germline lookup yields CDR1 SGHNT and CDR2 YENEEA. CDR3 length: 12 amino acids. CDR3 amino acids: CASSLALLGQGF. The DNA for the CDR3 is TGTGCCAGCAGCTTAGCCCTTTTAGGACAAGGCTTC.

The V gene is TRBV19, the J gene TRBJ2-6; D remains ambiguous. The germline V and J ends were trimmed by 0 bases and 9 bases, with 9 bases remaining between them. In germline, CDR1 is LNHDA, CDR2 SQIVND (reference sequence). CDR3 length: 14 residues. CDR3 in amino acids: CASSIEWAVNVLTF. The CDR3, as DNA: TGTGCCAGTAGTATAGAGTGGGCAGTCAACGTCCTGACTTTC.

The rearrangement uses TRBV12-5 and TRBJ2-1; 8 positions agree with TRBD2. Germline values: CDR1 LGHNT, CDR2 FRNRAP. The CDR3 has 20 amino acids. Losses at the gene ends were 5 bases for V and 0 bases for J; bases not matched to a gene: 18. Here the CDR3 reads CASGPLNNPGGRSSYNEQFF. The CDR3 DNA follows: TGTGCTAGTGGTCCCCTCAACAATCCGGGGGGGCGAAGCTCCTACAATGAGCAGTTCTTC.

CDR3 sequence reads: CATSPRRGHYEQYF. The CDR3 DNA reads TGTGCCACTTCCCCCCGAAGAGGCCACTACGAGCAGTACTTC. The chain recombines TRBV15 with TRBJ2-7; unclear D gene. Germline CDR1 reads LNHNV; CDR2 reads YYDKDF (reference sequence). The CDR3 length is 14 residues. V was trimmed by 9 bases and J by 3 bases, leaving 18 bases between them.

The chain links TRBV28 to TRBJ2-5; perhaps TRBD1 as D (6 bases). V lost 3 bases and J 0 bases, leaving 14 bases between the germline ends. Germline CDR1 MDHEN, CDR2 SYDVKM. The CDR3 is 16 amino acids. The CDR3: CASSLSRDTYQETQYF. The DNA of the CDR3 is TGTGCCAGCAGTTTGTCTAGGGACACGTACCAAGAGACCCAGTACTTC.

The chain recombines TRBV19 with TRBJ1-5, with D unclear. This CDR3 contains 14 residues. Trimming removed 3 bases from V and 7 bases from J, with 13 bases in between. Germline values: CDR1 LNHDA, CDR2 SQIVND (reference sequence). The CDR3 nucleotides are TGTGCCAGTAGTATGCAGGTTCTCTGGCAGCCCCAGCATTTT. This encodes CASSMQVLWQPQHF.

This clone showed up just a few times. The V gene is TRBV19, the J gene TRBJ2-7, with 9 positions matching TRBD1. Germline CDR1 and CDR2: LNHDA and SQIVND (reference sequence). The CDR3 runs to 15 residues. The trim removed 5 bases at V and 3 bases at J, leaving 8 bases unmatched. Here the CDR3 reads CASSPSGTGNYEQYF. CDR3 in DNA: TGTGCCAGTAGTCCCTCCGGGACAGGGAACTACGAGCAGTACTTC.

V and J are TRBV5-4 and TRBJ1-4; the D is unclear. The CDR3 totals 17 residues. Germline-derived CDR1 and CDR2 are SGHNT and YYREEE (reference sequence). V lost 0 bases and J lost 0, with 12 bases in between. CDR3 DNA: TGTGCCAGCAGCTTGGTTCCCTCCATAGCAACTAATGAAAAACTGTTTTTT. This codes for CASSLVPSIATNEKLFF.

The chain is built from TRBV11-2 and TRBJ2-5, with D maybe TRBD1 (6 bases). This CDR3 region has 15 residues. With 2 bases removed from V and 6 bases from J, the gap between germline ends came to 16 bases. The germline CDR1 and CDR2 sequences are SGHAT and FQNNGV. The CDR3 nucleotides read TGTGCCAGCAGCTTAACTGGGGGCGGAGGTCAGACCCAGTACTTC. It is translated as CASSLTGGGGQTQYF.

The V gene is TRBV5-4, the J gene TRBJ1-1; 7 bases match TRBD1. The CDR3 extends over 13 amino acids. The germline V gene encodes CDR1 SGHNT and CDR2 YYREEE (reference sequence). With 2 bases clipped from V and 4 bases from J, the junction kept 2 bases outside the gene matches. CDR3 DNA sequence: TGTGCCAGCAGCTTAGGGACAGCCACTGAAGCTTTCTTT. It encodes CASSLGTATEAFF.

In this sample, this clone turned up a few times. The CDR3 region is CASSPPVRTDTQYF. The CDR3, as DNA: TGTGCCAGCAGCCCCCCCGTTCGGACAGATACGCAGTATTTT. The chain is built from TRBV9 and TRBJ2-3; D is undetermined. The CDR3 loop spans 14 amino acids. Germline V CDR1 and CDR2: SGDLS, YYNGEE. V was clipped by 4 bases and J by 3 bases, with 12 bases between them.

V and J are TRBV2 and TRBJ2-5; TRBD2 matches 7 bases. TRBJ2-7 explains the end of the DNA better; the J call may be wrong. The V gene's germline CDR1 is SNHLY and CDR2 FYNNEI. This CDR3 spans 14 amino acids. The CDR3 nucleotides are TGTGCCAGCAGCACCGGTGGGGGGGCCTACGAGCAGTACTTC. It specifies CASSTGGGAYEQYF.

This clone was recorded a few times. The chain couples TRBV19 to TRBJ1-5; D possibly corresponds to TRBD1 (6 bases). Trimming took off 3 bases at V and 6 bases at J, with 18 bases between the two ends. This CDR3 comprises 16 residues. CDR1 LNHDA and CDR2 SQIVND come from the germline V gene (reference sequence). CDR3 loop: CASSIKVQGFSQPQHF. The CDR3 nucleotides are TGTGCCAGTAGTATTAAGGTACAGGGTTTTTCTCAGCCCCAGCATTTT.

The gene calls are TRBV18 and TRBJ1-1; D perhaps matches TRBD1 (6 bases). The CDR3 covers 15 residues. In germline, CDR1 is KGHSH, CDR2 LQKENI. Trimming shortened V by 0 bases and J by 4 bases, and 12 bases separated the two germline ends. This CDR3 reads CASSPPGGAGTEAFF. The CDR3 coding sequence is TGTGCCAGCTCACCACCGGGGGGGGCCGGCACTGAAGCTTTCTTT.

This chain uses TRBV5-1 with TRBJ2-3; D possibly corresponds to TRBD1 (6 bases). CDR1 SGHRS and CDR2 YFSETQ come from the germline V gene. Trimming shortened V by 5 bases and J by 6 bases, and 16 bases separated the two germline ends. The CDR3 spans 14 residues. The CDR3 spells CASSRRQEGDTQYF. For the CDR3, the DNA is TGCGCCAGCAGTCGTAGACAGGAAGGTGATACGCAGTATTTT.

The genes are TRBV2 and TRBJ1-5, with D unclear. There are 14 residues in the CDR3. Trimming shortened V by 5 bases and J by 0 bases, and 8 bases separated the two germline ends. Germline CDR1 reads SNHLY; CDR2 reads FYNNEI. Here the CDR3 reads CASSLVNSNQPQHF. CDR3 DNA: TGTGCCAGCAGTCTAGTAAATAGCAATCAGCCCCAGCATTTT.

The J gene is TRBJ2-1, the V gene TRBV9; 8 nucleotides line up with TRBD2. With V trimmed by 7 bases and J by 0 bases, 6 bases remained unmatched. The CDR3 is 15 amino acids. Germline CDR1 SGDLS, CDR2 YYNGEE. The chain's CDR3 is CASSGGVVSYNEQFF. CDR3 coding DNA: TGTGCCAGCTCGGGGGGGGTTGTCTCCTACAATGAGCAGTTCTTC.

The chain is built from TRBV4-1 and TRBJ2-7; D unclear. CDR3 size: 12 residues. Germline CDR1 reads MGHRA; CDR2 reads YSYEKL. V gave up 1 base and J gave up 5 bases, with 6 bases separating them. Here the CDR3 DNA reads TGCGCCAGCAGCCAAGGGTCAGACGAGCAGTACTTC. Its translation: CASSQGSDEQYF.

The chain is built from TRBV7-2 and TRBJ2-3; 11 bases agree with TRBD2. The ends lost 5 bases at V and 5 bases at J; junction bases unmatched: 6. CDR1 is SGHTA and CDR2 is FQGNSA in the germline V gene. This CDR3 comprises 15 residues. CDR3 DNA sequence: TGTGCCAGCAGCCGTAGCGGGGGGGTCGGAGATACGCAGTATTTT. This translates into CASSRSGGVGDTQYF. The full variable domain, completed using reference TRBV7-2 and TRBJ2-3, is GAGVSQSPSNKVTEKGKDVELRCDPISGHTALYWYRQSLGQGLEFLIYFQGNSAPDKSGLPSDRFSAERTGGSVSTLTIQRTQQEDSAVYLCASSRSGGVGDTQYFGPGTRLTVL.

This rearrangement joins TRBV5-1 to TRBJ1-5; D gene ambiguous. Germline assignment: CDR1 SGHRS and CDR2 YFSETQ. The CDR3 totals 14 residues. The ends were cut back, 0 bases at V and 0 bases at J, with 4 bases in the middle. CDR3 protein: CASSLDSSNQPQHF. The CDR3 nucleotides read TGCGCCAGCAGCTTGGACAGTAGCAATCAGCCCCAGCATTTT.

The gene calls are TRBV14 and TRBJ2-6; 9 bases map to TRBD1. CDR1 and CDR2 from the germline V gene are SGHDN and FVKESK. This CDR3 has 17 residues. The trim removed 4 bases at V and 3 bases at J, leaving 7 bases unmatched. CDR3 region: CASSPRDRAFGANVLTF. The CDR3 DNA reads TGTGCCAGCAGCCCCCGGGACAGGGCCTTTGGGGCCAACGTCCTGACTTTC.

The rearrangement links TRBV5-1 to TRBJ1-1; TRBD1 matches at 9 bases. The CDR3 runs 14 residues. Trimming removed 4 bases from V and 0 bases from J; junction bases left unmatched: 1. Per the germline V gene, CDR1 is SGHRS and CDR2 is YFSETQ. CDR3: CASSGQGLNTEAFF. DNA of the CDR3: TGCGCCAGCAGCGGACAGGGGTTGAACACTGAAGCTTTCTTT.

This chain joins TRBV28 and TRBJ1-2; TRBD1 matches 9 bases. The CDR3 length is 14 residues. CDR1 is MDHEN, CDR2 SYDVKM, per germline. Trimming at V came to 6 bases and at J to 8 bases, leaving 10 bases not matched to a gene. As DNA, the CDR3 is TGTGCCAGCAGCTACGACAGGGGGGTTGAAGGCTACACCTTC. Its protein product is CASSYDRGVEGYTF.